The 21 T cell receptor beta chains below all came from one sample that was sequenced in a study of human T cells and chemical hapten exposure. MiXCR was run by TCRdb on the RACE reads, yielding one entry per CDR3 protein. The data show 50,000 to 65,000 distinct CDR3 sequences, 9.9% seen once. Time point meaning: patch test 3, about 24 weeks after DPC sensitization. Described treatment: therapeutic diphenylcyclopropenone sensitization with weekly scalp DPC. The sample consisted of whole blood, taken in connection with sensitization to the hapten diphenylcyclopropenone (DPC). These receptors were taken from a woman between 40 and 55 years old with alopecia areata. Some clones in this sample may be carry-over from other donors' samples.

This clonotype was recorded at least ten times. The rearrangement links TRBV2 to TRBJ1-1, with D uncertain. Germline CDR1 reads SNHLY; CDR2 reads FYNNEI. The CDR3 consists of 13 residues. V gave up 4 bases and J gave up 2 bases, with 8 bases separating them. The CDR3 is CASSVWSNTEAFF. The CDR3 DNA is TGTGCCAGCAGTGTGTGGTCCAACACTGAAGCTTTCTTT.

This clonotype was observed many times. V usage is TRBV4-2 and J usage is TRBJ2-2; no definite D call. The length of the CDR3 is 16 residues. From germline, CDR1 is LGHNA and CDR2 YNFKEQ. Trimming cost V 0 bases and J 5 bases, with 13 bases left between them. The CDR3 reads CASSQELGPLTGELFF. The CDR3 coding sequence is TGTGCCAGCAGCCAAGAGCTCGGCCCCCTTACCGGGGAGCTGTTTTTT.

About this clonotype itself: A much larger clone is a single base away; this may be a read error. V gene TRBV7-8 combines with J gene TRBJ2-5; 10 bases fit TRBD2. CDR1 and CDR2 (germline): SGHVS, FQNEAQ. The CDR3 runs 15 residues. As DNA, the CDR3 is TGTGCCAGCAGCCCCCTAGCGGGGGCGGGAGAGACCCATTACTTC. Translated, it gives CASSPLAGAGETHYF.

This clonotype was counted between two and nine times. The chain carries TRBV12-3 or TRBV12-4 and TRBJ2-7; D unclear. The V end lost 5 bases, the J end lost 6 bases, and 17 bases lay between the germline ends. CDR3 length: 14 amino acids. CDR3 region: CASSPGDGVGEQYF. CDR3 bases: TGTGCCAGCAGTCCCGGCGATGGGGTCGGCGAGCAGTACTTC.

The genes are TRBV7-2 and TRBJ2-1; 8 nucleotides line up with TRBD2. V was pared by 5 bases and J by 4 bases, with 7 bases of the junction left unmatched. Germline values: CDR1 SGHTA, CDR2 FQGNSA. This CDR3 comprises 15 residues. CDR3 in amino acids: CASSKSGGPYNEQFF. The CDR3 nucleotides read TGTGCCAGCAGCAAAAGCGGGGGACCTTACAATGAGCAGTTCTTC. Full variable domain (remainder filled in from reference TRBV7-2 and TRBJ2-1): GAGVSQSPSNKVTEKGKDVELRCDPISGHTALYWYRQSLGQGLEFLIYFQGNSAPDKSGLPSDRFSAERTGGSVSTLTIQRTQQEDSAVYLCASSKSGGPYNEQFFGPGTRLTVL.

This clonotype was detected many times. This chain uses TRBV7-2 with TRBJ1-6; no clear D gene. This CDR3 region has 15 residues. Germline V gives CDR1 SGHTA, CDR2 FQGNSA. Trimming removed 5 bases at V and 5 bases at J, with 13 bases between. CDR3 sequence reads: CASSNRRGNNSPLHF. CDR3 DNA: TGTGCCAGCAGCAACCGACGGGGAAATAATTCACCCCTCCACTTT.

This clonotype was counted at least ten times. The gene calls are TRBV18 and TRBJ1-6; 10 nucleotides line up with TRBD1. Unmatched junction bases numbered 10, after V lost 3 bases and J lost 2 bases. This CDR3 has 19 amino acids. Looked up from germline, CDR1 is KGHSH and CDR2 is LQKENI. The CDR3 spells CASSPSGTGVSPYNSPLHF. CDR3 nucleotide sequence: TGTGCCAGCTCACCGTCCGGGACAGGGGTGAGCCCCTATAATTCACCCCTCCACTTT.

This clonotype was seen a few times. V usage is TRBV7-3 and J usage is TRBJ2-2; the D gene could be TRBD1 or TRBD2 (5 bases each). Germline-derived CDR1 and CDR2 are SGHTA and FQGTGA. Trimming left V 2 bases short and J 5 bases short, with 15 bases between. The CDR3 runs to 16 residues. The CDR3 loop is CASSLQRAGRTGELFF. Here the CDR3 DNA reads TGTGCCAGCAGCTTACAAAGGGCAGGGAGAACCGGGGAGCTGTTTTTT. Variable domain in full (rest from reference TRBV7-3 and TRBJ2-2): GAGVSQTPSNKVTEKGKYVELRCDPISGHTALYWYRQSLGQGPEFLIYFQGTGAADDSGLPNDRFFAVRPEGSVSTLKIQRTERGDSAVYLCASSLQRAGRTGELFFGEGSRLTVL.

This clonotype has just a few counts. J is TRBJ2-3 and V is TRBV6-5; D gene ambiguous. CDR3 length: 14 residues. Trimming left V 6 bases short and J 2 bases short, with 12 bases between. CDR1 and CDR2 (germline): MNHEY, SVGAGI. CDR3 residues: CASRPGRITDTQYF. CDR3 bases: TGTGCCAGCAGGCCAGGAAGGATCACAGATACGCAGTATTTT.

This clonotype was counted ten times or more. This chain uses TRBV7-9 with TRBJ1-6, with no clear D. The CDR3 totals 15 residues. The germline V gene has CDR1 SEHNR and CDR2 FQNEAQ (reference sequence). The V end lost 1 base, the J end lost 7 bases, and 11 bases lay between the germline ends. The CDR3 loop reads CASSLDTNSNSPLHF. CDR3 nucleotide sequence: TGTGCCAGCAGCTTAGACACGAACTCAAATTCACCCCTCCACTTT. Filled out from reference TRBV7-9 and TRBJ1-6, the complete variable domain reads DTGVSQNPRHKITKRGQNVTFRCDPISEHNRLYWYRQTLGQGPEFLTYFQNEAQLEKSRLLSDRFSAERPKGSFSTLEIQRTEQGDSAMYLCASSLDTNSNSPLHFGNGTRLTVT.

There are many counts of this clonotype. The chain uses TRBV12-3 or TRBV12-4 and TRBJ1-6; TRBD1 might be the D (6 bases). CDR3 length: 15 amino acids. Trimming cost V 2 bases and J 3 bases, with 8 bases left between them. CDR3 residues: CASSLRGVYNSPLHF. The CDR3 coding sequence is TGTGCCAGCAGTTTAAGGGGGGTCTATAATTCACCCCTCCACTTT.

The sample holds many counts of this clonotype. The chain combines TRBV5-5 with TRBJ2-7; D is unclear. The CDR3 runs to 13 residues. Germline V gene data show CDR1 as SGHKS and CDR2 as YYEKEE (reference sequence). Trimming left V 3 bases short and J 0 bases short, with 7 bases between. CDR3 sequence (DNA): TGTGCCAGCAGCTCCCGGCACTCCTACGAGCAGTACTTC. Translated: CASSSRHSYEQYF.

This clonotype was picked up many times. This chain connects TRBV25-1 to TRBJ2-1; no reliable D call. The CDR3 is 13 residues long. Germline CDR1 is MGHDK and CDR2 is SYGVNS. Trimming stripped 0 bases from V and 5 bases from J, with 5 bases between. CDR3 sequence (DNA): TGTGCCAGCAGTGAATATGGGGACAATGAGCAGTTCTTC. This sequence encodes CASSEYGDNEQFF. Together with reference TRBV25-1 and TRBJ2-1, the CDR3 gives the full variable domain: EADIYQTPRYLVIGTGKKITLECSQTMGHDKMYWYQQDPGMELHLIHYSYGVNSTEKGDLSSESTVSRIRTEHFPLTLESARPSHTSQYLCASSEYGDNEQFFGPGTRLTVL.

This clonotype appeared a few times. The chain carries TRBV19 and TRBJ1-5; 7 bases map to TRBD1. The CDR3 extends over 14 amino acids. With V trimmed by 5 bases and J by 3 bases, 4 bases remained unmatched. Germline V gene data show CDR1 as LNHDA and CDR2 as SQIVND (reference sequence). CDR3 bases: TGTGCCAGTAGTTTAACAGGGGACAATCAGCCCCAGCATTTT. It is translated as CASSLTGDNQPQHF.

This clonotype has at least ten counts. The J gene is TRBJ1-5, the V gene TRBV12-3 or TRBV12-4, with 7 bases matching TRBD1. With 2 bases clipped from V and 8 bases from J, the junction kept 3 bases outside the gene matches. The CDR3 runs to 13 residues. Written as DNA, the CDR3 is TGTGCCAGCAGTTTACACAGGGGCGAGCCCCAGCATTTT. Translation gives CASSLHRGEPQHF.

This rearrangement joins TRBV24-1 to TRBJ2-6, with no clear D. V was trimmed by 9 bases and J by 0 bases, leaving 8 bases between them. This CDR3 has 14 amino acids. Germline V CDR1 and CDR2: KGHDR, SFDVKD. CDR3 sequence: CATGSSSGANVLTF. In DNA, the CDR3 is TGTGCCACCGGCAGCTCCTCTGGGGCCAACGTCCTGACTTTC.

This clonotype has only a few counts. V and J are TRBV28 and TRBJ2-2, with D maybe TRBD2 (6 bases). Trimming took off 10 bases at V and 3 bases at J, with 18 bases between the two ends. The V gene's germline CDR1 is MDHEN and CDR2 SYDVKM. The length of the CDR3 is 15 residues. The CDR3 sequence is CATSPGGRDTGELFF. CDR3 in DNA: TGTGCCACTTCCCCCGGGGGTAGGGACACCGGGGAGCTGTTTTTT.

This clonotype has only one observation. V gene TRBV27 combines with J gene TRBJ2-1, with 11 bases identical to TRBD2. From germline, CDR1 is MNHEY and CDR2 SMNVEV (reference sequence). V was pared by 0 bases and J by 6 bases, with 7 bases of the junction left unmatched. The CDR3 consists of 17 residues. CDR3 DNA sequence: TGTGCCAGCAGTTTATCGAAGGTTCTAGCGGGGGGCAATGAGCAGTTCTTC. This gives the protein CASSLSKVLAGGNEQFF.

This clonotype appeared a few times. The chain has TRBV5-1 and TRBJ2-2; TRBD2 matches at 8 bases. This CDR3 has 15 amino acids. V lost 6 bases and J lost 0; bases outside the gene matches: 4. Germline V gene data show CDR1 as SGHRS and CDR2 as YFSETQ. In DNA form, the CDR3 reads TGCGCCAGCACAGTTAGCGGGACGAACACCGGGGAGCTGTTTTTT. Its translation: CASTVSGTNTGELFF.

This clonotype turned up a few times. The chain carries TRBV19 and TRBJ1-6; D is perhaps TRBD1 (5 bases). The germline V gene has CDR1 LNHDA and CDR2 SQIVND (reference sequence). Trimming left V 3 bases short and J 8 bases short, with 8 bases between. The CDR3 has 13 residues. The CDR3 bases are TGTGCCAGTAGTATGACGGGGGATTCACCCCTCCACTTT. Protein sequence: CASSMTGDSPLHF.

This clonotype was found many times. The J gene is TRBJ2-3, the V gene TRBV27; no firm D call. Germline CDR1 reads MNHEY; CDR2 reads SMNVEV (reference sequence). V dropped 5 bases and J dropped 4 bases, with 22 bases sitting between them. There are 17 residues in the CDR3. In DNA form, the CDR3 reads TGTGCCAGCAGTCCCCGGACGGTGAACCGGGTTGCAGATACGCAGTATTTT. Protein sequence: CASSPRTVNRVADTQYF.